The sequence of this T cell receptor beta chain was determined in a study of blood T cell repertoires in COVID-19. On the study more broadly: The origin of the acute and convalescent COVID-19 samples was the United States, Italy and Spain. From T cells, B-cell-depleted T cells, or PBMCs came the material, which was cDNA or gDNA.

Trimming took 6 bases from V and 3 from J; bases not matched to a gene: 2. In germline, CDR1 is MDHEN, CDR2 SYDVKM. The CDR3 runs 13 residues. Profiling relied on immunoSEQ multiplex PCR, and the TCRdb table lists in-frame clones only, not all of them. The sample contains around 96,000 clones, roughly 96% of which appear only once. The chain uses TRBV28 and TRBJ2-5, with 9 nucleotides matching TRBD2. What was sequenced was peripheral blood. This TCR came from a human donor with active COVID-19. The donor label of this sample is uncertain. The CDR3 reads CASSRLAEETQYF. CDR3 sequence (DNA): TGTGCCAGCAGCAGACTAGCGGAAGAGACCCAGTACTTC. The whole variable domain, filled in from reference TRBV28 and TRBJ2-5, reads DVKVTQSSRYLVKRTGEKVFLECVQDMDHENMFWYRQDPGLGLRLIYFSYDVKMKEKGDIPEGYSVSREKKERFSLILESASTNQTSMYLCASSRLAEETQYFGPGTRLLVL.